What follows is one TCR beta chain and its context. This specimen belongs to a study of control samples from healthy donors and cancer patients. Repertoires were generated with immunoSEQ multiplex PCR, while TCRdb's copy carries only in-frame clones and drops some. The table includes about 28,000 clones, 80% to 90% detected once. Trimming left V 0 bases short and J 3 bases short, with 6 bases between. Germline V CDR1 and CDR2: SGHRS, YFSETQ. The CDR3 loop spans 14 amino acids. The chain joins TRBV5-1 to TRBJ1-4; D not resolved. The sample comprised PBMCs. The TCR sequence derives from a woman aged 40 to 55 with lung cancer. The CDR3, as DNA: TGCGCCAGCAGCTTGGCCGGTTCTAATGAAAAACTGTTTTTT. Its translation: CASSLAGSNEKLFF.